The text below deals with one T cell receptor (beta chain). This sample was taken from a study of T-cell reconstitution after alpha-beta-depleted transplantation in children. Preparation of the TCRbeta library was carried out with unique molecular identifiers. A single record per CDR3 protein comes from TCRdb applying MiXCR to the PCR reads. The sample includes more than 200,000 distinct CDR3 sequences, around a sixth of them seen just once. Trimming stripped 4 bases from V and 8 bases from J, with 11 bases between. This CDR3 has 12 amino acids. Sequencing used PBMCs, mostly from graft donor cells, obtained 360 days after TCRalphabeta/CD19-depleted stem cell transplant. The V call is TRBV12-3 or TRBV12-4, the J call TRBJ1-2, with unresolved D. The source of this sequence is a male patient aged 2 to 10 who had a stem cell transplant for acute lymphoblastic leukemia, so the T cells may come from the graft donor. This CDR3 is CASSYYSEGYTF. The CDR3 DNA sequence: TGTGCCAGCAGTTACTACAGCGAAGGCTACACCTTC.